Here is one T cell receptor beta chain with its context. This sample was taken from a study of blood T cell repertoires in COVID-19. Whole-study context: Material from acute and convalescent COVID-19 was sourced from the United States, Italy and Spain. T cells, B-cell-depleted T cells, or PBMCs supplied cDNA or gDNA.

The CDR3 sequence is 15 residues long. Germline assignment: CDR1 SGDLS and CDR2 YYNGEE. Trimming took off 6 bases at V and 4 bases at J, with 17 bases between the two ends. Under the authors' procedure: How many nucleated cells were present was estimated from reference gene primer amplification. Measured with immunoSEQ multiplex PCR; TCRdb has only the in-frame clones, and not every one. The DNA gave D and trimming, while V, J and clone size come from that table. The sample lists under 150,000 clones; more than 75% were seen once. Sequenced input: peripheral blood. This TCR was sampled from a woman in her thirties or forties with acute or convalescent COVID-19. The chain links TRBV9 to TRBJ1-3, with D perhaps TRBD1 (6 bases). This CDR3 is CASNRDSGSGNTIYF. As DNA, the CDR3 is TGTGCCAGCAACAGGGATTCAGGATCCGGAAACACCATATATTTT.